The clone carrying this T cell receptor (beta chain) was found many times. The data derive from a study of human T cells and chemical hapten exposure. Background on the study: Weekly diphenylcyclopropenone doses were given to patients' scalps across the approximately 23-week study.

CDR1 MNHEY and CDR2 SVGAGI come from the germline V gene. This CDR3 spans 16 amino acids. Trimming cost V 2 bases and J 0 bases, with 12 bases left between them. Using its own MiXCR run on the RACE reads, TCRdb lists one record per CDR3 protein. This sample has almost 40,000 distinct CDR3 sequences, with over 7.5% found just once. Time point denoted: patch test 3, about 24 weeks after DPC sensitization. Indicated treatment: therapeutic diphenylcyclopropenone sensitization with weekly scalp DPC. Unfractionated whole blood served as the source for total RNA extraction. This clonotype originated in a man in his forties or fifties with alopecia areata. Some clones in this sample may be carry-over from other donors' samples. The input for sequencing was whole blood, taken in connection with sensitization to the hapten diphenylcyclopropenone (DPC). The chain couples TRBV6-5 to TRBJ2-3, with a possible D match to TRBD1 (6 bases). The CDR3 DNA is TGTGCCAGCAGTTACGACTGGACAGTTAGCACAGATACGCAGTATTTT. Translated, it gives CASSYDWTVSTDTQYF.